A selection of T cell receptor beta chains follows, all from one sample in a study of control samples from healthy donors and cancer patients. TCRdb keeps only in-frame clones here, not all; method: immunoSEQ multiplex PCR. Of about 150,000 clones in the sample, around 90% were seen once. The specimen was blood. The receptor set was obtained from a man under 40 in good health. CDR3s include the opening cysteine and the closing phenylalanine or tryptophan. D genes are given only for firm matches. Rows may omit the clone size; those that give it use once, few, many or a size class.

TGCGCCAGCAGCTCCAGGGGGCACGAGGGCTACACCTTC | CASSSRGHEGYTF | TRBD1 | TRBV5-1 | - | TRBJ1-2
TGTGCCAGCAGCAAACAGGGGGCCAACACCGGGGAGCTGTTTTTT | CASSKQGANTGELFF | TRBD1 | TRBV7-3 | - | TRBJ2-2
TGTGCCAGCTCACCACAGTTCGGGACAGGGTACGATACGCAGTATTTT | CASSPQFGTGYDTQYF | TRBD1 | TRBV18 | - | TRBJ2-3
TGTGCCAGCAGTGCCGGGACTAGCGTCGGTACGCAGTATTTT | CASSAGTSVGTQYF | TRBD2 | TRBV2 | - | TRBJ2-3
TGTGCCAGCAGCCAAGAGTTAGCGGGAGCCAATGAGCAGTTCTTC | CASSQELAGANEQFF | TRBD2 | TRBV3-1/TRBV3-2 | once | TRBJ2-1
TGTGCCAGTAGTAACCGGACTCCTACGGGGGAGCTGTTTTTT | CASSNRTPTGELFF | - | TRBV19 | - | TRBJ2-2
TGTGCCAGCAGTTACGAGGCCCAAAGCGTTGGCTACACCTTC | CASSYEAQSVGYTF | - | TRBV6-6 | - | TRBJ1-2
TGCGCCAGCAGCCACGGGACAGCATATGGCTACACCTTC | CASSHGTAYGYTF | TRBD1 | TRBV4-3 | - | TRBJ1-2
TGTGCCAGCAGCTTGGACAGGGATCAGCCCCAGCATTTT | CASSLDRDQPQHF | - | TRBV5-4 | - | TRBJ1-5
TGTGCCACCAGTGACCGGGACAGCCCCTACGAGCAGTACTTC | CATSDRDSPYEQYF | TRBD1 | TRBV24-1 | - | TRBJ2-7
TGTGCCACCAGCGAGACCGGGCCCCAGTTTGGTGAGCTGTTTTTT | CATSETGPQFGELFF | - | TRBV24-1 | - | TRBJ2-2
TGCGCCAGCAGTTCTCGATCAGATACGCAGTATTTT | CASSSRSDTQYF | - | TRBV5-1 | - | TRBJ2-3
TGTGCCAGCAGGGAGGACAGCAATCAGCCCCAGCATTTT | CASREDSNQPQHF | - | TRBV28 | once | TRBJ1-5
TGTGCCAGCAGCTTCGGGCAGGGAGTAGGCAATGAGCAGTTCTTC | CASSFGQGVGNEQFF | - | TRBV7-3 | few | TRBJ2-1
TGCAGCGTTGGGCGGGGCGGGGTGAACACCGGGGAGCTGTTTTTT | CSVGRGGVNTGELFF | - | TRBV29-1 | - | TRBJ2-2
TGTGCCAGCTCACCACCCGGAGGGGGGATACAGGGAACCTACGAGCAGTACTTC | CASSPPGGGIQGTYEQYF | - | TRBV18 | - | TRBJ2-7
TGTGCCAGCAGGGAGACTGGCCCCGGGGAGCTGTTTTTT | CASRETGPGELFF | - | TRBV6-5 | - | TRBJ2-2
TGTGCCAGCAGCCCAGCTGGGACATCGTGGGCCCAGTACTTC | CASSPAGTSWAQYF | - | TRBV11-3 | - | TRBJ2-5
TGCGCCAGTAGTATAGCGGGGGGGGTAAGCTCTGGGGCCAACGTCCTGACTTTC | CASSIAGGVSSGANVLTF | TRBD2 | TRBV19 | - | TRBJ2-6
TGTGCCATCAGTGAGGGACAGGACCGAGAGACCCAGTACTTC | CAISEGQDRETQYF | TRBD1 | TRBV10-3 | - | TRBJ2-5
TGTGCCACCCTTCCGGGACAGGGAGCGGGGAAGAATTCACCCCTCCACTTT | CATLPGQGAGKNSPLHF | TRBD1 | TRBV24-1 | - | TRBJ1-6
TGTGCCAGCTCACCTAGGACAGGGAGCACCGGGGAGCTGTTTTTT | CASSPRTGSTGELFF | TRBD1 | TRBV18 | - | TRBJ2-2
TGTGCCAGCAGCCAACTTACGACCTATGGCTACACCTTC | CASSQLTTYGYTF | - | TRBV14 | - | TRBJ1-2
TGCAGCGTTGAACGAAGCCCCAGCGGGGGCACAGATACGCAGTATTTT | CSVERSPSGGTDTQYF | TRBD2 | TRBV29-1 | - | TRBJ2-3
TGTGCCAGCAGCTTAAACCCGGGACTAGGAGAGACACAAGATACGCAGTATTTT | CASSLNPGLGETQDTQYF | TRBD2 | TRBV11-3 | - | TRBJ2-3
TGTGCCACCAGTGATTTGAAGCCAGGCCGTAGCAATCAGCCCCAGCATTTT | CATSDLKPGRSNQPQHF | - | TRBV24-1 | - | TRBJ1-5
TGTGCCAGCAGCACGGTTAGGGGGTACCTTGCCGAAGCTTTCTTT | CASSTVRGYLAEAFF | - | TRBV6-5 | many | TRBJ1-1
TGTGCCAGTAGTGAGAGGGGACCCGGTCAGCCCCAGCATTTT | CASSERGPGQPQHF | - | TRBV19 | few | TRBJ1-5
TGTGCCAGCAGCCCCCGTGGGGGGCGGGAGCTGTTTTTT | CASSPRGGRELFF | - | TRBV14 | once | TRBJ2-2
TGTGCCACCGGGACCGATGGAAACACCATATATTTT | CATGTDGNTIYF | - | TRBV19 | - | TRBJ1-3
TGTGCTAGTGGTTTGTTTCTGGGCCCGAACACCGGGGAGCTGTTTTTT | CASGLFLGPNTGELFF | - | TRBV12-5 | - | TRBJ2-2
TGTGCCAGCAGCCAAACATCCCAGCCACATGAAAAACTGTTTTTT | CASSQTSQPHEKLFF | - | TRBV7-9 | once | TRBJ1-4
TGTGCCAGCAGTCTCGGGACAGGAGGAGCCTATGGCTACACCTTC | CASSLGTGGAYGYTF | TRBD1 | TRBV27 | - | TRBJ1-2
TGTGCCAGCAGCTTTCCGGGCAAGCTGGGCGAGCAGTACTTC | CASSFPGKLGEQYF | - | TRBV7-8 | few | TRBJ2-7
TGTGCCAGCAGTCCGCAGACAGGGGGCTACGAGCAGTACTTC | CASSPQTGGYEQYF | TRBD1 | TRBV2 | - | TRBJ2-7
TGTGCCACCAGTGATAGAGACTACCCCACCGGGGAGCTGTTTTTT | CATSDRDYPTGELFF | - | TRBV24-1 | many | TRBJ2-2
TGTGCCAGCAGCTTGGATGGGGGATTTAACTACGAGCAGTACTTC | CASSLDGGFNYEQYF | - | TRBV5-6 | - | TRBJ2-7
TGTGCCAGCAGCTTGGCCAGGGCGGGTGAAAAACTGTTTTTT | CASSLARAGEKLFF | - | TRBV7-9 | - | TRBJ1-4
TGTGCCAGCAGTACCCCCCGGGACATCCCTAACACAGATACGCAGTATTTT | CASSTPRDIPNTDTQYF | - | TRBV28 | - | TRBJ2-3
TGTGCCAGCAGCTTTACAGGGGGCGCAGATACGCAGTATTTT | CASSFTGGADTQYF | TRBD1 | TRBV13 | - | TRBJ2-3
TGTGCCAGCAGCCTCTCAGGGGGCACTGAAGCTTTCTTT | CASSLSGGTEAFF | TRBD1 | TRBV5-4 | - | TRBJ1-1
TGCGCCAGCAGCCAAGTTGTCGGCGCGGATAGCGGGGTGGATACGCAGTATTTT | CASSQVVGADSGVDTQYF | TRBD2 | TRBV4-3 | once | TRBJ2-3
TGTGCCACCAGTGACTCCGCGGGGCGTCAGCCCCAGCATTTT | CATSDSAGRQPQHF | - | TRBV24-1 | - | TRBJ1-5